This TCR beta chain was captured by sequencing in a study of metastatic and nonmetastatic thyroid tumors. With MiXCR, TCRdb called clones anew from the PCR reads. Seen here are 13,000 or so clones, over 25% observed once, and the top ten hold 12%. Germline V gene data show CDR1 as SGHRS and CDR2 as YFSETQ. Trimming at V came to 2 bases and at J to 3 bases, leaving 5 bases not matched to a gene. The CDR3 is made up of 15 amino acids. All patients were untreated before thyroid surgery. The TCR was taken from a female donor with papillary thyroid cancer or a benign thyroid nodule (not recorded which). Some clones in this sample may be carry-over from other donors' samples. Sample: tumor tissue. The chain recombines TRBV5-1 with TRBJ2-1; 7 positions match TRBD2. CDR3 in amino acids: CASSFSGGSYNEQFF. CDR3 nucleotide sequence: TGCGCCAGCAGCTTTTCTGGCGGGAGCTACAATGAGCAGTTCTTC.